This T cell receptor beta chain originates from a study of blood T cell repertoires in COVID-19. The protocol was immunoSEQ multiplex PCR, while the TCRdb copy is restricted to in-frame clones and leaves out a portion. The repertoire holds about 120,000 clones, with approximately 87% as singletons. Germline V gene lookup returns CDR1 SGHNT and CDR2 YENEEA. V trimming: 3 bases; J trimming: 2 bases; junction bases outside the gene matches: 5. The CDR3 totals 15 residues. The sequenced sample consisted of peripheral blood. V usage is TRBV11-3 and J usage is TRBJ2-7; 9 bases line up with TRBD1. The clonotype originates from a woman between 50 and 59 years old with acute or convalescent COVID-19. The CDR3: CASSFGQGPAYEQYF. CDR3 in DNA: TGTGCCAGCAGCTTTGGACAGGGGCCCGCCTACGAGCAGTACTTC.